This T cell receptor beta chain was documented in a study of T cell responses to AZD1222 COVID-19 vaccine. Produced via immunoSEQ multiplex PCR; TCRdb's table is partial and in-frame only. The sample lists roughly 120,000 clones, around 88% seen once, with roughly 6.9% in the top ten. Germline CDR1 and CDR2: MNHEY and SMNVEV (reference sequence). V was pared by 5 bases and J by 13 bases, with 15 bases between. The CDR3 runs 12 residues. The TCR was taken from an adult who received the AZD1222 COVID-19 vaccine. The material sequenced was peripheral blood, taken 28 days after the second AZD1222 dose. V usage is TRBV27 and J usage is TRBJ2-1; D is possibly TRBD2 (5 bases). The CDR3 here is CASSPSTRKQFF. CDR3 DNA: TGTGCCAGCAGTCCATCCACTAGGAAACAGTTCTTC.